The 18 T cell receptor beta chains listed next were all sequenced from one sample in a study of regulatory and conventional T cells in RAG deficiency. The sorted conventional CD4+ T cells were CD25-low and CD127-high, with genomic DNA sequenced. Only in-frame clones appear in the TCRdb table, and some are missing; sequencing was by immunoSEQ multiplex PCR. Of about 29,000 clones in the sample, nearly 95% are singletons; the top ten hold approximately 0.15%. This sample also belongs to another study, concerning regulatory T cells. This second study notes: Amplification used 52 TRBV primers and 13 TRBJ primers.

The sample was CD25- CD4+ T cells sorted from blood. These TCRs come from a human donor in good health.

The rearrangement joins TRBV4-2 to TRBJ2-2; 12 bases fit TRBD2. Per the germline V gene, CDR1 is LGHNA and CDR2 is YNFKEQ. Germline trimming cut 4 bases from V and 6 bases from J; bases unmatched to any gene: 6. The CDR3 runs to 16 residues. CDR3 coding DNA: TGTGCCAGCAGCCCTAGACTAGCGGGGGAGGCCGGGGAGCTGTTTTTT. Its translation is CASSPRLAGEAGELFF.

The chain links TRBV27 to TRBJ1-4, with 8 bases matching TRBD1. This CDR3 has 15 residues. V shed 6 bases and J 7 bases; nucleotides not matched to a gene: 10. Germline CDR1 reads MNHEY; CDR2 reads SMNVEV (reference sequence). The CDR3 loop reads CASRPRQGIGEKLFF. CDR3 DNA: TGTGCCAGCAGGCCTAGACAGGGGATTGGTGAAAAACTGTTTTTT. Full variable domain (missing parts from reference TRBV27 and TRBJ1-4): EAQVTQNPRYLITVTGKKLTVTCSQNMNHEYMSWYRQDPGLGLRQIYYSMNVEVTDKGDVPEGYKVSRKEKRNFPLILESPSPNQTSLYFCASRPRQGIGEKLFFGSGTQLSVL.

The gene calls are TRBV5-1 and TRBJ2-5; maybe TRBD2 (6 bases). Germline CDR1 reads SGHRS; CDR2 reads YFSETQ. The CDR3 has 16 amino acids. V was clipped by 1 base and J by 1 base, with 14 bases between them. The CDR3 here is CASSLSPSEGQETQYF. The CDR3 DNA reads TGCGCCAGCAGCTTGTCCCCTAGCGAGGGCCAAGAGACCCAGTACTTC.

This clone was observed a single time. The V call is TRBV5-1, the J call TRBJ2-7, with D possibly TRBD1 on 6 matching bases. Germline V lookup: CDR1 SGHRS, CDR2 YFSETQ. V lost 2 bases to trimming and J lost 4 bases, with 28 bases between them. The CDR3 consists of 19 residues. This CDR3 is CASSLFPTPVPGQIYEQYF. For the CDR3, the DNA is TGCGCCAGCAGCTTATTCCCCACCCCCGTTCCGGGACAAATTTACGAGCAGTACTTC.

The rearrangement links TRBV2 to TRBJ2-3; the match to TRBD2 covers 8 bases. The CDR3 loop spans 13 amino acids. J gave up 1 base and V 7 bases, and 1 base lay outside the gene matches. Germline-derived CDR1 and CDR2 are SNHLY and FYNNEI. The CDR3 coding sequence is TGTGCCAGCACGCGGGGGGGCACAGATACGCAGTATTTT. Residues: CASTRGGTDTQYF.

CDR3 region: CAIREEARSTDTQYF. DNA of the CDR3: TGTGCCATCAGGGAGGAGGCTAGGAGCACAGATACGCAGTATTTT. This chain connects TRBV10-3 to TRBJ2-3; possible D gene TRBD2, 5 bases. The germline gives CDR1 ENHRY, CDR2 SYGVKD. The CDR3 is made up of 15 amino acids. Trimming shortened V by 6 bases and J by 0 bases, and 13 bases separated the two germline ends.

This rearrangement joins TRBV6-4 to TRBJ2-4, with 7 positions matching TRBD1. J lost 7 bases, V lost 4 bases, and 13 bases had no gene match. This CDR3 contains 16 residues. Per germline, CDR1 MRHNA and CDR2 SNTAGT. The CDR3 nucleotides read TGTGCCAGCAGTGTCCCCCGACAGGGAAAAATCAACATTCAGTACTTC. Translating it yields CASSVPRQGKINIQYF.

This chain uses TRBV19 with TRBJ2-4; D perhaps matches TRBD1 (5 bases). The CDR3 length is 11 residues. CDR1 LNHDA and CDR2 SQIVND come from the germline V gene (reference sequence). The V end lost 7 bases, the J end lost 8 bases, and 9 bases lay between the germline ends. Here the CDR3 DNA reads TGTGCCAGTACCGACAGAGACATTCAGTACTTC. It encodes CASTDRDIQYF.

The rearrangement links TRBV5-4 to TRBJ1-6, with 7 bases identical to TRBD1. Germline CDR1 SGHNT, CDR2 YYREEE (reference sequence). The CDR3 is made up of 16 amino acids. With 1 base clipped from V and 3 bases from J, the junction kept 4 bases outside the gene matches. CDR3 residues: CASSLYRGNYNSPLHF. The CDR3, as DNA: TGTGCCAGCAGCTTGTACAGGGGTAACTATAATTCACCCCTCCACTTT.

The chain employs TRBV11-2 and TRBJ2-3; 9 positions agree with TRBD2. Germline V lookup: CDR1 SGHAT, CDR2 FQNNGV. The V gene end was trimmed by 1 base and the J gene end by 5 bases; junction bases not matched to a gene: 7. The CDR3 is 16 amino acids. CDR3 nucleotides: TGTGCCAGCAGCTTAGTCGCGGTAGCGGGGGTAGATACGCAGTATTTT. This codes for CASSLVAVAGVDTQYF.

This chain connects TRBV11-2 to TRBJ2-1; 7 bases map to TRBD1. The V gene end was trimmed by 5 bases and the J gene end by 5 bases; junction bases not matched to a gene: 6. Per the germline V gene, CDR1 is SGHAT and CDR2 is FQNNGV. This CDR3 contains 14 residues. The CDR3 sequence: CASSLRGGDNEQFF. The DNA for the CDR3 is TGTGCCAGCAGCCTCCGAGGGGGCGACAATGAGCAGTTCTTC. The complete variable domain, with remaining parts taken from reference TRBV11-2 and TRBJ2-1, reads EAGVAQSPRYKIIEKRQSVAFWCNPISGHATLYWYQQILGQGPKLLIQFQNNGVVDDSQLPKDRFSAERLKGVDSTLKIQPAKLEDSAVYLCASSLRGGDNEQFFGPGTRLTVL.

This chain connects TRBV4-1 to TRBJ2-3; D ambiguous. This CDR3 is 13 amino acids long. Deletions cut 0 bases from V and 8 bases from J, with 9 bases between. In germline, CDR1 is MGHRA, CDR2 YSYEKL. The CDR3 spells CASSQERVSTQYF. In nucleotides, the CDR3 is TGCGCCAGCAGCCAAGAAAGAGTTAGTACGCAGTATTTT.

The rearrangement links TRBV4-1 to TRBJ2-1; D is perhaps TRBD1 (7 bases). The CDR3 contains 16 residues. V was shortened by 5 bases and J by 5 bases, with 19 bases between the two germline ends. Looked up from germline, CDR1 is MGHRA and CDR2 is YSYEKL. The CDR3 protein is CASSLLPQGGNNEQFF. In DNA form, the CDR3 reads TGCGCCAGCAGCTTATTACCCCAGGGGGGAAACAATGAGCAGTTCTTC.

The table lists this clone with a few counts. The chain joins TRBV5-1 to TRBJ1-3; no reliable D call. CDR1 and CDR2 (germline): SGHRS, YFSETQ. This CDR3 comprises 16 residues. V lost 5 bases and J 0 bases, leaving 15 bases between the germline ends. In nucleotides, the CDR3 is TGCGCCAGCAGTCCCTCACATATTACCTCTGGAAACACCATATATTTT. Its protein product is CASSPSHITSGNTIYF. The full variable domain, completed using reference TRBV5-1 and TRBJ1-3, is KAGVTQTPRYLIKTRGQQVTLSCSPISGHRSVSWYQQTPGQGLQFLFEYFSETQRNKGNFPGRFSGRQFSNSRSEMNVSTLELGDSALYLCASSPSHITSGNTIYFGEGSWLTVV.

The rearrangement uses TRBV29-1 and TRBJ2-1, with D hard to call. The germline V gene encodes CDR1 SQVTM and CDR2 ANQGSEA. The CDR3 is made up of 14 amino acids. The ends were cut back, 3 bases at V and 4 bases at J, with 13 bases in the middle. CDR3 residues: CSVDSSVVYNEQFF. For the CDR3, the DNA is TGCAGCGTTGATAGCTCGGTCGTTTACAATGAGCAGTTCTTC.

This clone was seen just once. The chain employs TRBV19 and TRBJ1-2, with a tentative D call TRBD1 (6 bases). The CDR3 has 14 amino acids. The germline gives CDR1 LNHDA, CDR2 SQIVND (reference sequence). Trimming pared 3 bases from V and 4 bases from J, leaving 12 bases between. CDR3 protein: CASSMGHPIYGYTF. CDR3 in DNA: TGTGCCAGTAGTATGGGACATCCCATCTATGGCTACACCTTC.

The rearrangement links TRBV30 to TRBJ1-2, with D possibly TRBD1 on 5 matching bases. The CDR3 is 14 amino acids. V lost 0 bases and J 6 bases, leaving 14 bases between the germline ends. CDR1 GTSNPN and CDR2 SVGIG come from the germline V gene (reference sequence). DNA for the CDR3: TGTGCCTGGAGTGTCCCGCCCCCAGGGAATGGCTACACCTTC. Its protein product is CAWSVPPPGNGYTF.

This chain links TRBV5-8 with TRBJ1-2; the D is unclear. The V and J ends lost 4 bases and 6 bases respectively, with 13 bases between them. CDR3 length equals 13 residues. The germline CDR1 and CDR2 sequences are SGHTS and YDEGEE. CDR3 residues: CASSPDGSDGYTF. CDR3 bases: TGTGCCAGCAGCCCCGACGGGAGCGATGGCTACACCTTC.